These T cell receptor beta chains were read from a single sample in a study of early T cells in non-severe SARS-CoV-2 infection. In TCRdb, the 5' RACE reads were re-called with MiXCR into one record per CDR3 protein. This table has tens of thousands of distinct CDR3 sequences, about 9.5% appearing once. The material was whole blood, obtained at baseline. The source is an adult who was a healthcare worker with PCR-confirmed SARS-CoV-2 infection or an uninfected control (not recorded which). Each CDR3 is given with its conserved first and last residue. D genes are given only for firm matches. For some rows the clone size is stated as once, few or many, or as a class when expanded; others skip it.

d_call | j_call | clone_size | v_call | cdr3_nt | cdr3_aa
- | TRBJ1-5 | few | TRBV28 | TGTGCCAGCAGTTCCCCAGCTAATCAGCCCCAGCATTTT | CASSSPANQPQHF
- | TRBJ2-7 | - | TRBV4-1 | TGCGCCAGCAGCCAAGTGGAAGAGCAGTACTTC | CASSQVEEQYF
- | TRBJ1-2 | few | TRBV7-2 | TGTGCCAGCAGCTTAGCGCTCCCGAATGGCTACACCTTC | CASSLALPNGYTF
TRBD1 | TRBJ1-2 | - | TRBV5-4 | TGTGCCAGCAGCTTGGGGACAGGCTTAACATGGTTTAAGGATGGCTACACCTTC | CASSLGTGLTWFKDGYTF
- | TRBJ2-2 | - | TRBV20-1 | TGCAGTGCTAGAACTCCGGGACCACTAACCGGGGAGCTGTTTTTT | CSARTPGPLTGELFF
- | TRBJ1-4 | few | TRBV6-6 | TGTGCCAGCAGTTATACAACTAATGAAAAACTGTTTTTT | CASSYTTNEKLFF
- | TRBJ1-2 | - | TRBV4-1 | TGCGCCAGCAGCCAACCCGGACAGAACTATGGCTACACCTTC | CASSQPGQNYGYTF
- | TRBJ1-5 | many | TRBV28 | TGTGCCAGCAGTTTTAGGGACCTGAGGAATCAGCCCCAGCATTTT | CASSFRDLRNQPQHF
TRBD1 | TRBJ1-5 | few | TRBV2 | TGTGCCAGCAGATCAGGGGGTCTTAGCAATCAGCCCCAGCATTTT | CASRSGGLSNQPQHF
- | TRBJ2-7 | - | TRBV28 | TGTGCCAGCAGCCTATTGTCCTCCTACGAGCAGTACTTC | CASSLLSSYEQYF
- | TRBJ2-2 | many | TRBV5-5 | TGTGCCAGCAGCTTGGTCGGGGCCGGGGAGCTGTTTTTT | CASSLVGAGELFF
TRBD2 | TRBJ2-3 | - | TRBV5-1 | TGCGCCACCATGAGCGGGGCCTACTCCACAGATACGCAGTATTTT | CATMSGAYSTDTQYF
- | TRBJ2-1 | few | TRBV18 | TGTGCCAGCTCACCATCGTACAATGAGCAGTTCTTC | CASSPSYNEQFF
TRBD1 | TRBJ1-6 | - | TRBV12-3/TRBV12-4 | TGTGCCAGCAGAGGGACAGGGGGCTATAATTCACCCCTCCACTTT | CASRGTGGYNSPLHF
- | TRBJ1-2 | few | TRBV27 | TGTGCCAGCAGTTTATCAAGGGTAGACTATGGCTACACCTTC | CASSLSRVDYGYTF
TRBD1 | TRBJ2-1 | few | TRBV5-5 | TGTGCCAGCAGCTTTGGACAGGGGGTCGATGAGCAGTTCTTC | CASSFGQGVDEQFF
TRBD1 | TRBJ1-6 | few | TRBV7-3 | TGTGCCAGCAGCCCCGGACAGGGTGGTTCACCCCTCCACTTT | CASSPGQGGSPLHF
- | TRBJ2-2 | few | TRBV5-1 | TGCGCCAGCAGCCCCGACGGGAACACCGGGGAGCTGTTTTTT | CASSPDGNTGELFF
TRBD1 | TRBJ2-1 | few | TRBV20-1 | TGCAGTGCTAGAGGGAGGACAGGGGTATTCTACAATGAGCAGTTCTTC | CSARGRTGVFYNEQFF
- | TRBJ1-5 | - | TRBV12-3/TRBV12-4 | TGTGCCAGCAGTTTTGAGGAGCGCAATCAGCCCCAGCATTTT | CASSFEERNQPQHF
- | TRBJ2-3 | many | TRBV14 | TGTGCCAGCAGCCAAGCAATTTCAGGGTCAGATACGCAGTATTTT | CASSQAISGSDTQYF
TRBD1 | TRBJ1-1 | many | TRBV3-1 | TGTGCCAGCAGCCCCAGGACAGGGGCTGAAGCTTTCTTT | CASSPRTGAEAFF
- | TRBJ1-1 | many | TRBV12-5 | TGTGCTAGTGGTTTGGCAGACATTAGGCACACTGAAGCTTTCTTT | CASGLADIRHTEAFF
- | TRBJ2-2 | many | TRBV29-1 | TGCAGCTCCCAATCGGGGGGCGGCGGGGAGCTGTTTTTT | CSSQSGGGGELFF
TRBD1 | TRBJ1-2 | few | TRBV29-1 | TGCAGCGTTGGCAACAGGGGTGACTATGGCTACACCTTC | CSVGNRGDYGYTF